This T cell receptor (beta chain) was recorded in a study of blood T cell repertoires in COVID-19. Overall study: Sample material is recorded as cDNA or gDNA derived from T cells, B-cell-depleted T cells, or PBMCs.

The CDR3 contains 15 residues. With V trimmed by 4 bases and J by 8 bases, 9 bases remained unmatched. The germline V gene encodes CDR1 KGHDR and CDR2 SFDVKD. Generated by immunoSEQ multiplex PCR, the TCRdb table keeps only in-frame clones and is missing some. The sample holds over 100,000 clones, roughly 80% seen once. This clonotype was obtained from a man aged 55 to 70 with acute or convalescent COVID-19. The sample consisted of peripheral blood. The chain employs TRBV24-1 and TRBJ2-1; 8 positions agree with TRBD1. The CDR3 DNA reads TGTGCCACCAGTGACTTAGGACAGGGTCACGATGAGCAGTTCTTC. Translation: CATSDLGQGHDEQFF.